This record looks at one T cell receptor beta chain sequence and its context. Its antigen is unknown. Trimming removed 10 bases at V and 5 bases at J, with 14 bases between. CDR3 size: 12 residues. Germline lookup yields CDR1 MGHDK and CDR2 SYGVNS. All donors participated as healthy donors of bone marrow. 13 Jbeta primers and 60 Vbeta primers were used for the PCR. The data were produced by immunoSEQ multiplex PCR, yet TCRdb's version contains in-frame clones alone and is incomplete. The sample lists 150,000 to 200,000 clones, around 76% occurring once. The source of the sample is a study of cytomegalovirus exposure and HLA in healthy donors. Across the study: A prior analysis found 117 million unique TCR beta sequences from approximately 190 million T cells.

Regarding the study as a whole: With later analysis, a missense DCLRE1C variant became linked to TCR beta V- and J-gene trimming.

Sample: PBMCs. The J gene is TRBJ1-1, the V gene TRBV25-1, with D unresolved. The clonotype comes from a man aged 35 to 55 in good health and CMV-seronegative. CDR3 residues: CATRRWETEAFF. CDR3 sequence (DNA): TGTGCCACCAGGCGGTGGGAGACTGAAGCTTTCTTT.